Below, 12 T cell receptor beta chains from the same sample are listed, as sequenced in a study of shared clonotypes between healthy human individuals. The method was immunoSEQ multiplex PCR; TCRdb's version includes in-frame clones alone and lacks a portion of them. The data contain approximately 1,500,000 clones, 96% of them singletons. Sequenced sample: naive CD4+ T cells sorted from blood. Specified subset: CD45RA+ positively selected. The receptors shown here come from a young man in good health.

The chain links TRBV5-1 to TRBJ1-2, with D maybe TRBD1 (6 bases). The germline V gene encodes CDR1 SGHRS and CDR2 YFSETQ. This CDR3 has 13 residues. Between the trimmed V and J ends, which lost 1 base and 7 bases, there was a span of 11 bases. The CDR3 loop reads CASSLQGSSGYTF. The CDR3 nucleotides read TGCGCCAGCAGCTTGCAGGGGTCGAGTGGCTACACCTTC.

As regards this clone: The sample carries other DNA sequences with the same CDR3. The chain carries TRBV28 and TRBJ2-7; no clear D gene. CDR1 is MDHEN, CDR2 SYDVKM, per germline. Deletions cut 3 bases from V and 4 bases from J, with 4 bases between. This CDR3 is built from 11 residues. CDR3 DNA sequence: TGTGCCAGCAGTTTCGTGTACGAGCAGTACTTC. Encoded protein: CASSFVYEQYF.

The CDR3 sequence is CASRLDTEAFF. The CDR3 region has the DNA TGTGCCAGCAGACTAGACACTGAAGCTTTCTTT. The rearrangement links TRBV7-8 to TRBJ1-1; D unresolved. Germline CDR1 reads SGHVS; CDR2 reads FQNEAQ. The CDR3 spans 11 residues. Trimming shortened V by 6 bases and J by 3 bases, and 5 bases separated the two germline ends. Using reference TRBV7-8 and TRBJ1-1 for the parts outside the CDR3, the full variable domain is GAGVSQSPRYKVAKRGQDVALRCDPISGHVSLFWYQQALGQGPEFLTYFQNEAQLDKSGLPSDRFFAERPEGSVSTLKIQRTQQEDSAVYLCASRLDTEAFFGQGTRLTVV.

The V and J genes are TRBV6-6 and TRBJ1-3; no definite D call. Trimming shortened V by 6 bases and J by 4 bases, and 13 bases separated the two germline ends. Per germline, CDR1 MNHNY and CDR2 SVGAGI (reference sequence). This CDR3 is built from 14 residues. CDR3 sequence (DNA): TGTGCCAGCAGGCAGTCGGGAGAAGGAAACACCATATATTTT. This sequence encodes CASRQSGEGNTIYF.

The chain joins TRBV29-1 to TRBJ2-6; TRBD1 might be the D (5 bases). CDR1 and CDR2 (germline): SQVTM, ANQGSEA. This CDR3 has 15 amino acids. V lost 4 bases and J lost 0, with 10 bases in between. DNA for the CDR3: TGCAGCGTTGGTCAGGGCAGCTCTGGGGCCAACGTCCTGACTTTC. This sequence encodes CSVGQGSSGANVLTF.

The chain is built from TRBV18 and TRBJ2-2; weak D call: TRBD2 (5 bases). V was trimmed by 3 bases and J by 6 bases, leaving 20 bases between them. CDR3 length equals 17 residues. Germline V gene sequence: CDR1 KGHSH, CDR2 LQKENI. CDR3 in amino acids: CASSPSLTGSEAGELFF. CDR3 nucleotides: TGTGCCAGCTCACCGTCTCTTACGGGGAGCGAGGCCGGGGAGCTGTTTTTT.

The gene calls are TRBV7-9 and TRBJ1-5; D is unclear. The V gene's germline CDR1 is SEHNR and CDR2 FQNEAQ (reference sequence). The CDR3 has 12 residues. V dropped 1 base and J dropped 6 bases, with 4 bases sitting between them. Written as DNA, the CDR3 is TGTGCCAGCAGCTTAGAAACTCAGCCCCAGCATTTT. It yields the protein CASSLETQPQHF. The full variable domain, with the rest looked up from reference TRBV7-9 and TRBJ1-5, is DTGVSQNPRHKITKRGQNVTFRCDPISEHNRLYWYRQTLGQGPEFLTYFQNEAQLEKSRLLSDRFSAERPKGSFSTLEIQRTEQGDSAMYLCASSLETQPQHFGDGTRLSIL.

V is TRBV30 and J is TRBJ2-7; D unclear. CDR3 size: 13 residues. V lost 2 bases and J lost 2, with 10 bases in between. The germline gives CDR1 GTSNPN, CDR2 SVGIG (reference sequence). The CDR3 DNA is TGTGCCTGGAGTCAGATAACAACCTACGAGCAGTACTTC. It translates to CAWSQITTYEQYF.

On this clone itself: Mismatch with germline at one junction end may stem from a read error. The chain couples TRBV6-5 to TRBJ2-7, with 10 bases fitting TRBD2. Germline assignment: CDR1 MNHEY and CDR2 SVGAGI. CDR3 size: 13 residues. CDR3 amino acids: CASGLAETYEQYF. For the CDR3, the DNA is TGCGCCAGCGGACTAGCGGAAACTTACGAGCAGTACTTC.

The chain uses TRBV30 and TRBJ2-3, with D perhaps matching TRBD2 (5 bases). The V gene lost 1 base and the J gene lost 6 bases, with 17 bases spanning the gap. The CDR3 has 15 residues. Germline values: CDR1 GTSNPN, CDR2 SVGIG (reference sequence). The CDR3 region has the DNA TGTGCCTGGAGTGGACTCCCTGGGAGCATCGATACGCAGTATTTT. Residues: CAWSGLPGSIDTQYF.

This clone has a single count. The chain links TRBV10-1 to TRBJ2-7; no clear D gene. CDR1 is WNHNN and CDR2 is SYGVQD in the germline V gene (reference sequence). V lost 5 bases and J 5 bases, leaving 13 bases between the germline ends. This CDR3 contains 13 residues. The CDR3 nucleotides are TGCGCCAGCAGTCCTTCGGGTCTTAACGAGCAGTACTTC. This codes for CASSPSGLNEQYF.

V gene TRBV28 combines with J gene TRBJ1-3; D call uncertain. V dropped 1 base and J dropped 4 bases, with 8 bases sitting between them. The CDR3 extends over 14 amino acids. From germline, CDR1 is MDHEN and CDR2 SYDVKM. CDR3 sequence reads: CASSLSPGGNTIYF. As DNA, the CDR3 is TGTGCCAGCAGTTTATCTCCGGGGGGAAACACCATATATTTT.